Described below is a single TCR beta chain sequence and its context. The V end was cut by 2 bases, the J end by 1 base, with 14 bases between. The CDR3 is 16 amino acids. Germline V CDR1 and CDR2: MNHNY, SVGAGI (reference sequence). The data derive from a study of shared clonotypes between healthy human individuals. Unsorted PBMC DNA underwent sequencing on ten immunoSEQ deep assay plates. As originally analysed: Without quality scores, immunoSEQ junctional reads could not be filtered like full-length reads. TCRdb's copy holds only in-frame clones and misses some; the assay was immunoSEQ multiplex PCR. V and J calls and clone size are copied from that table; D and trimming were computed from the DNA. The sample shows approximately 440,000 clones, approximately 77% of them seen only once. Only Caucasian adults living in Nashville, Tennessee made up the donor group. Genomic DNA of unsorted samples came from 90 million to 95 million PBMCs.

The receptor's source is a woman aged 40 to 50 in good health. Some clones in this sample may be carry-over from other donors' samples. The chain is built from TRBV6-6 and TRBJ1-1; D perhaps matches TRBD1 (6 bases). Sequencing was performed on PBMCs. CDR3 protein: CASSYILGQKNTEAFF. The CDR3 DNA reads TGTGCCAGCAGTTACATCCTCGGACAGAAGAACACTGAAGCTTTCTTT.